One and the same sample provided the 24 T cell receptor beta chains below, sequenced in a study of T-cell reconstitution after alpha-beta-depleted transplantation in children. Preparation of the TCRbeta library used unique molecular identifiers. TCRdb itself ran the PCR reads through MiXCR, one entry per CDR3 protein. The table lists 130,000 or so distinct CDR3 sequences, about a tenth of them singletons. The sample here was PBMCs, mostly from graft donor cells, taken 180 days after TCRalphabeta/CD19-depleted stem cell transplant. These receptor sequences come from a girl less than two years old who had a stem cell transplant for combined immunodeficiency, so the T cells may come from the graft donor.

This clonotype was observed many times. This chain connects TRBV7-2 to TRBJ1-6, with D possibly TRBD1 on 5 matching bases. CDR1 is SGHTA and CDR2 is FQGNSA in the germline V gene. The CDR3 contains 15 residues. The ends were cut back, 3 bases at V and 10 bases at J, with 16 bases in the middle. The CDR3 sequence: CASSFAGRVVSPLHF. As DNA, the CDR3 is TGTGCCAGCAGCTTTGCAGGGAGGGTCGTGTCACCCCTCCACTTT. The full variable domain, completed using reference TRBV7-2 and TRBJ1-6, is GAGVSQSPSNKVTEKGKDVELRCDPISGHTALYWYRQSLGQGLEFLIYFQGNSAPDKSGLPSDRFSAERTGGSVSTLTIQRTQQEDSAVYLCASSFAGRVVSPLHFGNGTRLTVT.

DNA for the CDR3: TGTGCCAGCAGCAAAGCAGGGGACGGAAACTACGAGCAGTACTTC. This gives the protein CASSKAGDGNYEQYF. The V and J genes are TRBV21-1 and TRBJ2-7; the D call of TRBD1 is as the table states it, not checked on the DNA. TRBV21-1 is a pseudogene. The CDR3 consists of 15 residues.

This clonotype was recorded many times. The chain has TRBV5-1 and TRBJ1-3; D gene uncertain. CDR3 length: 16 amino acids. Between the trimmed V and J ends, which lost 0 bases and 0 bases, there was a span of 10 bases. CDR1 SGHRS and CDR2 YFSETQ come from the germline V gene. CDR3 in DNA: TGCGCCAGCAGCTTGGGTGCCGCCCGCTCTGGAAACACCATATATTTT. Amino acid sequence: CASSLGAARSGNTIYF.

A few counts support this clonotype. The V call is TRBV7-8, the J call TRBJ2-2; possible D gene TRBD2, 5 bases. V gave up 4 bases and J gave up 1 base, with 22 bases separating them. This CDR3 region has 19 residues. Germline loops: CDR1 SGHVS, CDR2 FQNEAQ. The CDR3 DNA is TGTGCCAGCAGCTCCACCGTTCGGGGATTCCTAGGGAACACCGGGGAGCTGTTTTTT. Protein: CASSSTVRGFLGNTGELFF.

The V call is TRBV7-8, the J call TRBJ1-4, with 7 bases aligning to TRBD1. Germline V CDR1 and CDR2: SGHVS, FQNEAQ. Unmatched junction bases numbered 7, after V lost 6 bases and J lost 3 bases. This CDR3 region has 15 residues. The chain's CDR3 is CASRPTGDPNEKLFF. Written as DNA, the CDR3 is TGTGCCAGCAGACCCACAGGGGACCCTAATGAAAAACTGTTTTTT. Full variable domain (missing parts from reference TRBV7-8 and TRBJ1-4): GAGVSQSPRYKVAKRGQDVALRCDPISGHVSLFWYQQALGQGPEFLTYFQNEAQLDKSGLPSDRFFAERPEGSVSTLKIQRTQQEDSAVYLCASRPTGDPNEKLFFGSGTQLSVL.

This chain uses TRBV2 with TRBJ2-1; D gene ambiguous. The V gene's germline CDR1 is SNHLY and CDR2 FYNNEI. V shed 7 bases and J shed 5 bases, with 12 bases lying between them. CDR3 length: 13 residues. CDR3 in DNA: TGTGCCAGCACCTTCGGGCCCCACAATGAGCAGTTCTTC. Translating it yields CASTFGPHNEQFF.

The table lists this clonotype with a few counts. V is TRBV7-2 and J is TRBJ2-7; TRBD2 matches 9 bases. CDR3 length: 17 amino acids. Trimming cost V 1 base and J 3 bases; bases outside gene matches: 10. CDR1 and CDR2 (germline): SGHTA, FQGNSA. The CDR3 spells CASSLGISGRPLYEQYF. CDR3 in DNA: TGTGCCAGCAGCTTAGGGATTAGCGGGAGACCCCTCTACGAGCAGTACTTC.

The gene calls are TRBV30 and TRBJ2-3; no clear D. The CDR3 spans 17 residues. V lost 2 bases to trimming and J lost 0 bases, with 18 bases between them. Germline-derived CDR1 and CDR2 are GTSNPN and SVGIG (reference sequence). The DNA of the CDR3 is TGTGCCTGGAGTAAAACATACAACTACCGAAGCACAGATACGCAGTATTTT. As protein: CAWSKTYNYRSTDTQYF.

The chain has TRBV20-1 and TRBJ1-5; D gene unclear. Trimming cost V 2 bases and J 3 bases, with 8 bases left between them. The CDR3 contains 13 residues. The germline CDR1 and CDR2 sequences are DFQATT and SNEGSKA (reference sequence). The CDR3: CSARWQYNQPQHF. DNA for the CDR3: TGCAGTGCTAGATGGCAGTACAATCAGCCCCAGCATTTT.

This clonotype was detected only a few times. The V call is TRBV20-1, the J call TRBJ1-4; no clear D gene. Trimming pared 3 bases from V and 7 bases from J, leaving 15 bases between. Germline V gene sequence: CDR1 DFQATT, CDR2 SNEGSKA (reference sequence). The CDR3 sequence is 14 residues long. In DNA form, the CDR3 reads TGCAGTGCTAGGCTCAGAGGACGTGTTGAAAAACTGTTTTTT. It specifies CSARLRGRVEKLFF.

This clonotype was detected a few times. The chain recombines TRBV5-6 with TRBJ2-7; 7 positions match TRBD2. The CDR3 has 15 residues. V lost 1 base to trimming and J lost 2 bases; unmatched junction nucleotides: 6. Germline CDR1 is SGHDT and CDR2 is YYEEEE. The CDR3 DNA reads TGTGCCAGCAGCTTGCTGAAGCGGGGCCCCTACGAGCAGTACTTC. Translated: CASSLLKRGPYEQYF.

This clonotype was seen only a few times. The chain is built from TRBV5-1 and TRBJ2-3, with D unresolved. There are 14 residues in the CDR3. V gave up 2 bases and J gave up 0 bases, with 7 bases separating them. CDR1 SGHRS and CDR2 YFSETQ come from the germline V gene. CDR3 in amino acids: CASSFDRSTDTQYF. The CDR3 DNA sequence: TGCGCCAGCAGCTTCGATAGAAGCACAGATACGCAGTATTTT.

This clonotype was seen a handful of times. V and J are TRBV20-1 and TRBJ2-5; D may be TRBD2 (5 bases). V lost 5 bases and J 1 base, leaving 14 bases between the germline ends. The CDR3 runs 14 residues. The germline V gene encodes CDR1 DFQATT and CDR2 SNEGSKA (reference sequence). The CDR3 bases are TGCAGTGCTGTAAGACAAGGAGGCCAAGAGACCCAGTACTTC. It is translated as CSAVRQGGQETQYF.

The chain recombines TRBV5-6 with TRBJ2-3, with D perhaps TRBD1 (6 bases). Trimming shortened V by 5 bases and J by 6 bases, and 13 bases separated the two germline ends. CDR1 SGHDT and CDR2 YYEEEE come from the germline V gene. The CDR3 spans 13 residues. The CDR3 protein is CASSHRVRDTQYF. The CDR3 coding sequence is TGTGCCAGCAGTCACAGGGTTCGTGATACGCAGTATTTT.

Of note for this clonotype: A clone one base away is much larger, so this may be a read error. This rearrangement joins TRBV24-1 to TRBJ2-1; the D is unclear. CDR3 length equals 14 residues. From germline, CDR1 is KGHDR and CDR2 SFDVKD. Deletions cut 2 bases from V and 4 bases from J, with 8 bases between. CDR3 sequence: CATSDSAWYNEQFF. In DNA, the CDR3 is TGTGCCACCAGTGATTCGGCCTGGTACAATGAGCAGTTCTTC.

This clonotype was observed a handful of times. The chain has TRBV27 and TRBJ1-2, with D tentatively TRBD1 (6 bases). Between the trimmed V and J ends, which lost 0 bases and 2 bases, there was a span of 10 bases. The V gene's germline CDR1 is MNHEY and CDR2 SMNVEV (reference sequence). The CDR3 length is 15 residues. The DNA for the CDR3 is TGTGCCAGCAGTTTATCTCAGGGGAGGAACTATGGCTACACCTTC. Residues: CASSLSQGRNYGYTF.

There are a few counts of this clonotype. This chain connects TRBV5-1 to TRBJ1-5; D gene ambiguous. Looked up from germline, CDR1 is SGHRS and CDR2 is YFSETQ. This CDR3 region has 15 residues. V dropped 2 bases and J dropped 4 bases, with 13 bases sitting between them. The CDR3 region has the DNA TGCGCCAGCAGCTTTGAAGGGCTGGCGAATCAGCCCCAGCATTTT. It translates to CASSFEGLANQPQHF.

As regards this clonotype: Its ends do not fully match the called genes, so a read error is possible. V usage is TRBV7-7 and J usage is TRBJ2-2; the D gene is possibly TRBD1 (6 bases). The CDR3 has 12 amino acids. Germline V lookup: CDR1 SSHAT, CDR2 FNYEAQ (reference sequence). CDR3 sequence (DNA): TGTGCTAGCAGCCAGGGGTCCGGGGAGCTGTTTTTT. Protein product: CASSQGSGELFF.

This clonotype was recorded a few times. This chain connects TRBV7-3 to TRBJ2-2; TRBD2 agrees at 10 bases. Germline V gene lookup returns CDR1 SGHTA and CDR2 FQGTGA. The V and J ends lost 4 bases and 4 bases, in that order; junction bases with no gene match: 3. The length of the CDR3 is 15 residues. For the CDR3, the DNA is TGTGCCAGCAGCTCGGGACTAGCGAGCACCGGGGAGCTGTTTTTT. It codes for CASSSGLASTGELFF.

This chain connects TRBV20-1 to TRBJ2-7, with D possibly matching TRBD1 (6 bases). The V gene lost 6 bases and the J gene lost 5 bases, with 23 bases spanning the gap. CDR3 length: 15 amino acids. The germline V gene has CDR1 DFQATT and CDR2 SNEGSKA (reference sequence). CDR3 amino acids: CSADEDRNPLNEQYF. The CDR3 nucleotides are TGCAGTGCCGACGAGGACAGAAACCCATTAAACGAGCAGTACTTC.

The V gene is TRBV29-1, the J gene TRBJ2-1; a possible D gene is TRBD1 (5 bases). From germline, CDR1 is SQVTM and CDR2 ANQGSEA. This CDR3 is built from 11 residues. V dropped 4 bases and J dropped 8 bases, with 9 bases sitting between them. The CDR3 sequence is CSVVRGDEQFF. The CDR3 region has the DNA TGCAGCGTTGTTAGGGGTGATGAGCAGTTCTTC.

The rearrangement uses TRBV5-1 and TRBJ2-2, with 8 nucleotides matching TRBD1. The CDR3 totals 15 residues. CDR1 and CDR2 from the germline V gene are SGHRS and YFSETQ. The V gene end was trimmed by 4 bases and the J gene end by 7 bases; junction bases not matched to a gene: 9. For the CDR3, the DNA is TGCGCCAGCAGCATGGACAGGGCAGAGCACGGGGAGCTGTTTTTT. It is translated as CASSMDRAEHGELFF.

This clonotype was observed a few times. V is TRBV11-1 and J is TRBJ1-5, with 8 bases fitting TRBD1. The ends lost 4 bases at V and 0 bases at J; junction bases unmatched: 11. The CDR3 loop spans 18 amino acids. CDR1 is SGHAT, CDR2 FQDESV, per germline (reference sequence). The CDR3 loop is CASSSISGGEVSNQPQHF. CDR3 in DNA: TGTGCCAGCAGCTCGATTTCAGGGGGCGAAGTTAGCAATCAGCCCCAGCATTTT.

This clonotype was seen only a few times. The rearrangement joins TRBV12-3 or TRBV12-4 to TRBJ2-2, with 8 bases aligning to TRBD1. J gave up 5 bases and V 8 bases, and 10 bases lay outside the gene matches. The CDR3 extends over 15 amino acids. This chain's CDR3 is CASGLRDRTTGELFF. DNA for the CDR3: TGTGCCAGCGGACTCCGGGACAGGACTACCGGGGAGCTGTTTTTT.